Presented here are 22 T cell receptor beta chains from one specimen sequenced in a study of CXCR3-negative and CXCR3-positive naive CD8 T cells. The TRB cDNA libraries were prepared by 5' RACE with UMI labels. TCRdb reworked the 5' RACE reads into one entry per CDR3 protein, no DNA. This table holds 150,000 or so distinct CDR3 sequences. Study-wide results and caveats: The TRB CDR3s that CXCR3-positive naive cells carried were more hydrophobic than those of CXCR3-negative naive cells.

Antigen specificity for these receptors is unknown. The sample consisted of naive CXCR3+ CD8+ T cells from blood. Subset meaning: CD45RO-CCR7+CD27+CD95- naive CD8+ T cells expressing CXCR3 (TNR3+). Receptors were obtained from a human donor in good health. Some clones in this sample may be carry-over from other donors' samples.

CDR3 residues: CASSLSTGLEQFF. V gene TRBV28 combines with J gene TRBJ2-1; TCRdb reports TRBD2, a call that lacks DNA to check it against. Germline-derived CDR1 and CDR2 are MDHEN and SYDVKM. The CDR3 is 13 amino acids.

The V gene is TRBV6-2 or TRBV6-3, the J gene TRBJ2-3; TCRdb outputs TRBD2, but without DNA this stays unchecked. This CDR3 comprises 14 residues. The germline gives CDR1 MNHEY, CDR2 SVGEGT. CDR3: CASSVSGHTDTQYF.

This chain uses TRBV5-6 with TRBJ1-2; TCRdb indicates TRBD1, and absent DNA this call remains unverified. CDR3 size: 15 residues. Germline CDR1 is SGHDT and CDR2 is YYEEEE. The CDR3 is CASSEPGQGNYGYTF.

The gene calls are TRBV5-1 and TRBJ1-6; TCRdb calls TRBD1, which cannot be checked without DNA. CDR1 is SGHRS and CDR2 is YFSETQ in the germline V gene. The CDR3 totals 15 residues. This chain's CDR3 is CASSLLAGGGSPLHF.

J is TRBJ2-5 and V is TRBV29-1; the TCRdb D gene call, TRBD1, has no DNA to confirm it. The germline V gene encodes CDR1 SQVTM and CDR2 ANQGSEA. The CDR3 has 13 amino acids. CDR3 sequence reads: CSVTRGRLETQYF.

The rearrangement joins TRBV28 to TRBJ1-2; the D call from TCRdb, TRBD1, cannot be confirmed without DNA. The CDR3 extends over 15 amino acids. Germline values: CDR1 MDHEN, CDR2 SYDVKM. The CDR3 region is CASSLQQGWGYGYTF.

The chain uses TRBV10-3 and TRBJ2-5; without DNA, the TCRdb call of TRBD1 cannot be checked. Germline V gene sequence: CDR1 ENHRY, CDR2 SYGVKD. This CDR3 contains 15 residues. CDR3 residues: CAISKGTGDWETQYF.

The J gene is TRBJ2-1, the V gene TRBV7-3; TCRdb's D gene call, TRBD1, goes unchecked for lack of DNA. The CDR3 is 15 residues long. Germline assignment: CDR1 SGHTA and CDR2 FQGTGA. CDR3 protein: CASSPWGGTYNEQFF. Using reference TRBV7-3 and TRBJ2-1 for the parts outside the CDR3, the full variable domain is GAGVSQTPSNKVTEKGKYVELRCDPISGHTALYWYRQSLGQGPEFLIYFQGTGAADDSGLPNDRFFAVRPEGSVSTLKIQRTERGDSAVYLCASSPWGGTYNEQFFGPGTRLTVL.

The rearrangement joins TRBV14 to TRBJ2-7. The germline gives CDR1 SGHDN, CDR2 FVKESK. This CDR3 is 12 amino acids long. The CDR3 sequence: CASSQDNYEQYF.

The V call is TRBV6-2 or TRBV6-3, the J call TRBJ2-5; absent DNA, TCRdb's TRBD1 call cannot be checked. This CDR3 spans 13 amino acids. Germline V gives CDR1 MNHEY, CDR2 SVGEGT. The CDR3 region is CASSLSGWGTQYF.

The chain links TRBV7-9 to TRBJ2-1. The CDR3 extends over 12 amino acids. The germline V gene encodes CDR1 SEHNR and CDR2 FQNEAQ (reference sequence). The CDR3 loop reads CVSSSGYNEQFF.

The gene calls are TRBV9 and TRBJ2-3. CDR3 length: 13 residues. CDR1 and CDR2 (germline): SGDLS, YYNGEE. CDR3 sequence: CASSVVGADTQYF.

The V and J genes are TRBV20-1 and TRBJ2-1; TCRdb designates TRBD2, a call that cannot be tested without DNA. This CDR3 has 15 residues. Germline-derived CDR1 and CDR2 are DFQATT and SNEGSKA (reference sequence). The CDR3 loop reads CSASLTGTTYNEQFF.

The chain has TRBV10-3 and TRBJ2-1. This CDR3 is 13 amino acids long. The germline V gene has CDR1 ENHRY and CDR2 SYGVKD. CDR3 sequence: CAISLTENNEQFF.

The chain joins TRBV28 to TRBJ2-7; TCRdb designates TRBD2, a call that cannot be tested without DNA. Per germline, CDR1 MDHEN and CDR2 SYDVKM. The CDR3 is made up of 15 amino acids. CDR3 sequence reads: CASSLGLAGVYEQYF.

CDR3 amino acids: CASRGPRTETYEQYF. The chain couples TRBV6-6 to TRBJ2-7; the TCRdb D gene call, TRBD1, has no DNA to confirm it. CDR3 size: 15 residues. The germline gives CDR1 MNHNY, CDR2 SVGAGI (reference sequence).

CDR3 region: CASSFGASGTYEQYF. The chain recombines TRBV27 with TRBJ2-7; no DNA is available, so the TRBD2 call from TCRdb remains unchecked. This CDR3 contains 15 residues. Germline-derived CDR1 and CDR2 are MNHEY and SMNVEV (reference sequence).

The chain joins TRBV15 to TRBJ2-7. The CDR3 covers 14 residues. The germline V gene encodes CDR1 LNHNV and CDR2 YYDKDF (reference sequence). CDR3 sequence: CATSTYGGTYEQYF.

The V gene is TRBV12-3 or TRBV12-4, the J gene TRBJ2-3. There are 12 residues in the CDR3. CDR3 amino acids: CASSNPSDTQYF.

This chain joins TRBV7-3 and TRBJ2-1; TCRdb indicates TRBD2, and absent DNA this call remains unverified. Germline CDR1 is SGHTA and CDR2 is FQGTGA. There are 17 residues in the CDR3. The CDR3 here is CASSSTLAGGPYNEQFF.

The chain has TRBV7-3 and TRBJ2-3; TCRdb gives TRBD2 as the D gene, but with no DNA this cannot be confirmed. The CDR3 totals 20 residues. Germline lookup yields CDR1 SGHTA and CDR2 FQGTGA. The CDR3 protein is CASSLIVTAGLAGGTDTQYF.

This rearrangement joins TRBV2 to TRBJ2-2. The CDR3 spans 16 residues. Germline CDR1 SNHLY, CDR2 FYNNEI. CDR3 sequence reads: CASSVPEQTNTGELFF.